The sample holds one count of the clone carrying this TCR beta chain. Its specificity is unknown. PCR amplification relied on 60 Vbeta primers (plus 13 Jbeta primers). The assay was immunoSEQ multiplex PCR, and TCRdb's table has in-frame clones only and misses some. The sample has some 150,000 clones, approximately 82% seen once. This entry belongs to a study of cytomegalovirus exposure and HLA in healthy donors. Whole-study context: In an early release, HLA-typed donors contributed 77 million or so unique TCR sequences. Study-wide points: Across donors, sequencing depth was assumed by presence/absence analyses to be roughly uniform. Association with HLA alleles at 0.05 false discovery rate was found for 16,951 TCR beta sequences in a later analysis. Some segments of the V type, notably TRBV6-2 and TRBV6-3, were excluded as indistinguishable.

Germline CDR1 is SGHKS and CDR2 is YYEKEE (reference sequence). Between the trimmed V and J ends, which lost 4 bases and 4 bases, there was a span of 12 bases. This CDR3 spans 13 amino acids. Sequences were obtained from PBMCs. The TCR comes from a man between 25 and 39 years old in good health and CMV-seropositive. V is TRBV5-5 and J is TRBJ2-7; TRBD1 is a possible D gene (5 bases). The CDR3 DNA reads TGTGCCAGCAGCAATCAGGGTGCTTACGAGCAGTACTTC. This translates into CASSNQGAYEQYF.